The rows below give T cell receptor beta chains drawn from one sample of a study of control samples from healthy donors and cancer patients. TCRdb's copy holds only in-frame clones and misses some; the assay was immunoSEQ multiplex PCR. Of about 180,000 clones in the sample, 90% were seen once. Sequenced material: blood. The receptors stem from a woman aged 45-60 years in good health. CDR3s leave out the opening cysteine and the closing phenylalanine or tryptophan. Expanded clones are given a class, and other clones once, few, many or no size at all.

clone_size j_call v_call cdr3_aa
- TRBJ2-3 TRBV19 ASSVTGGAQTQY
- TRBJ1-5 TRBV9 ASSVGQAFEPQH
- TRBJ1-1 TRBV6-1 ASSHGQGGAF
- TRBJ2-3 TRBV19 ASSARLAGVPTDTQY
- TRBJ2-3 TRBV28 ASSDSSGRVTDMQY
once TRBJ2-4 TRBV11-3 ASSMSGSNGIQY
- TRBJ1-1 TRBV5-1 ASSPRTGKGTEAF
- TRBJ1-5 TRBV6-4 ASRQGNSNQPQH
once TRBJ1-2 TRBV20-1 SASTGIYGYT
- TRBJ1-2 TRBV19 ASSIGGNGYT
- TRBJ1-2 TRBV19 ASSIQGSRNYGYT
- TRBJ1-2 TRBV5-4 ASRSGTGNYGYT
- TRBJ2-5 TRBV7-3 ASSLGRGSGGGETQY
- TRBJ1-2 TRBV6-6 ASSYLGDYGYT
- TRBJ2-2 TRBV27 ASRSGSSNTGELF
- TRBJ2-3 TRBV3-1/TRBV3-2 ASSQLDTQY
- TRBJ2-1 TRBV4-1 ASSQDHGEDSGF
- TRBJ1-2 TRBV9 ASSPGGGGGNYGYT
- TRBJ2-1 TRBV6-5 ARGIVNEQF
- TRBJ1-6 TRBV18 ASSPLAGSVGYSPLH
- TRBJ2-7 TRBV7-2 ASSLSSYEQY
once TRBJ1-1 TRBV6-6 ASSYPTRGEGTEAF
- TRBJ2-3 TRBV12-3/TRBV12-4 ASSLLATDTQY
- TRBJ1-5 TRBV7-9 ASSLGQTNQPQH
- TRBJ2-1 TRBV19 ASSITTLPSGGYYNEQF
- TRBJ2-7 TRBV4-1 ASSLQGAYEQY
- TRBJ1-5 TRBV2 ATQGPNQPQH
- TRBJ2-1 TRBV5-4 ASSSYYDRVNNEQF
- TRBJ1-5 TRBV12-3/TRBV12-4 ASSLSHNQPQH
- TRBJ2-7 TRBV6-5 ASSSGGGVSYEQY
- TRBJ2-5 TRBV28 ASSLSTSGVETQY
- TRBJ1-4 TRBV4-3 ASSQGAGPTNEKLF
once TRBJ2-7 TRBV4-2 ASSPKRTGEAGDPLSSYEQY
few TRBJ1-5 TRBV3-1/TRBV3-2 ASSRGRSQPQH
- TRBJ1-5 TRBV9 ASSPGGSDNQPQH
- TRBJ1-5 TRBV6-2/TRBV6-3 ASSYVYSTGQFFQPQH
- TRBJ2-5 TRBV20-1 SGRGVETQY
few TRBJ1-3 TRBV7-2 ASSYRGIGGNTIY
- TRBJ2-7 TRBV28 ASSSRLREPYYEQY
- TRBJ1-3 TRBV6-5 ASSYKVFSGNTIY
- TRBJ2-1 TRBV7-9 ASSLGMGRGPYNEQF
once TRBJ2-2 TRBV27 ASSKGLAENLNTGELF
once TRBJ2-6 TRBV5-4 ASSLRSAGANVLT
few TRBJ2-3 TRBV5-3 ARRRTELHSTDTQY
- TRBJ1-5 TRBV30 AWRDPGGSNQPQH
- TRBJ2-6 TRBV2 ASSEGVSGANVLT
- TRBJ2-3 TRBV5-1 ASSSGTSTDTQY
- TRBJ1-1 TRBV19 ASSRGPEAF
- TRBJ2-7 TRBV27 ASSFQTGTYEQY
- TRBJ1-1 TRBV28 ASSLAGPNTEAF
once TRBJ2-3 TRBV27 ASTLSGRADTQY